These 24 T cell receptor beta chains originate from one sample sequenced in a study of blood T cell repertoires in COVID-19. Method: immunoSEQ multiplex PCR; TCRdb's copy keeps in-frame clones and lacks some. The data hold about 59,000 clones, with about 73% observed a single time. Material: peripheral blood. All receptors come from a woman in her 70s with acute or convalescent COVID-19.

The gene calls are TRBV30 and TRBJ1-6; TRBD1 agrees at 12 bases. Trimming took 2 bases from V and 8 from J; bases not matched to a gene: 7. Germline V lookup: CDR1 GTSNPN, CDR2 SVGIG (reference sequence). The CDR3 has 16 amino acids. In nucleotides, the CDR3 is TGTGCCTGGAGTTCGGGACAGGGGGCGCGGGATTCACCCCTCCACTTT. Its protein product is CAWSSGQGARDSPLHF.

This clone was picked up one time. The chain has TRBV7-2 and TRBJ1-2; D remains unclear. Germline-derived CDR1 and CDR2 are SGHTA and FQGNSA. The CDR3 consists of 16 residues. The germline V and J ends were trimmed by 2 bases and 0 bases, with 13 bases remaining between them. DNA for the CDR3: TGTGCCAGCAGCTTAAGTCTGGTGAGAACTAACTATGGCTACACCTTC. Protein: CASSLSLVRTNYGYTF.

The rearrangement joins TRBV5-1 to TRBJ1-2, with 10 nucleotides matching TRBD1. This CDR3 has 14 amino acids. Germline lookup yields CDR1 SGHRS and CDR2 YFSETQ. V lost 4 bases to trimming and J lost 5 bases; unmatched junction nucleotides: 5. The CDR3 sequence is CASSPGQGIYGYTF. The CDR3 nucleotides read TGCGCCAGCAGCCCGGGACAGGGGATATATGGCTACACCTTC. Full variable domain (rest looked up from reference TRBV5-1 and TRBJ1-2): KAGVTQTPRYLIKTRGQQVTLSCSPISGHRSVSWYQQTPGQGLQFLFEYFSETQRNKGNFPGRFSGRQFSNSRSEMNVSTLELGDSALYLCASSPGQGIYGYTFGSGTRLTVV.

In DNA, the CDR3 is TGCGCCAGCAGCCTGATCCACGGGGGGCGTGTTGAAAAACTGTTTTTT. This encodes CASSLIHGGRVEKLFF. V is TRBV4-1 and J is TRBJ1-4; a weak D match, TRBD1 (6 bases). V was trimmed by 4 bases and J by 7 bases, leaving 19 bases between them. Germline V gene lookup returns CDR1 MGHRA and CDR2 YSYEKL. The CDR3 is made up of 16 amino acids.

The chain carries TRBV10-3 and TRBJ2-1, with TRBD1 matching over 10 bases. The CDR3 spans 15 residues. J gave up 8 bases and V 9 bases, and 13 bases lay outside the gene matches. CDR1 and CDR2 from the germline V gene are ENHRY and SYGVKD. CDR3 protein: CAISLSGTGVDEQFF. The CDR3 coding sequence is TGTGCCATTAGCCTTTCCGGGACAGGGGTTGATGAGCAGTTCTTC.

The chain joins TRBV7-9 to TRBJ1-2; the D is unclear. The CDR3 has 14 amino acids. Trimming stripped 2 bases from V and 8 bases from J, with 15 bases between. Germline CDR1 and CDR2: SEHNR and FQNEAQ (reference sequence). The CDR3 bases are TGTGCCAGCAGCTTAAACCGAATTCCCCAGGGCTACACCTTC. Residues: CASSLNRIPQGYTF.

This clone turned up a few times. The chain links TRBV6-5 to TRBJ2-7; D is perhaps TRBD1 (6 bases). The germline gives CDR1 MNHEY, CDR2 SVGAGI. Deletions cut 11 bases from V and 7 bases from J, with 24 bases between. The CDR3 runs 14 residues. DNA for the CDR3: TGTGCCTCACAAAAGCCAGGGGATGCGATGGAGCAGTACTTC. Its translation is CASQKPGDAMEQYF.

The chain joins TRBV6-5 to TRBJ2-2, with 11 bases aligning to TRBD1. The CDR3 runs to 15 residues. CDR1 is MNHEY, CDR2 SVGAGI, per germline. V was clipped by 7 bases and J by 7 bases; unmatched bases: 8. CDR3 coding DNA: TGTGCCAGCATCCCCCGGGACAGGGGGAACGGGGAGCTGTTTTTT. Its translation is CASIPRDRGNGELFF.

This clone came up once. V gene TRBV13 combines with J gene TRBJ2-5; 8 bases line up with TRBD2. The V and J ends lost 5 bases and 5 bases, in that order; junction bases with no gene match: 10. This CDR3 is built from 15 residues. Looked up from germline, CDR1 is PRHDT and CDR2 is FYEKMQ (reference sequence). The CDR3 region is CASSPTGGGKETQYF. DNA of the CDR3: TGTGCCAGCAGCCCAACGGGAGGGGGGAAGGAGACCCAGTACTTC.

The CDR3 protein is CASSLGRGENNEQFF. The CDR3 DNA is TGTGCCAGCAGCTTAGGGAGGGGTGAAAACAATGAGCAGTTCTTC. The chain joins TRBV7-6 to TRBJ2-1; a possible D gene is TRBD2 (6 bases). The V gene's germline CDR1 is SGHVS and CDR2 FNYEAQ. Deletions cut 1 base from V and 5 bases from J, with 12 bases between. The CDR3 sequence is 15 residues long.

J is TRBJ1-6 and V is TRBV7-3, with D perhaps TRBD1 (6 bases). V was cut by 1 base and J by 5 bases, with 15 bases left in between. The germline gives CDR1 SGHTA, CDR2 FQGTGA. The CDR3 length is 17 residues. The CDR3: CASSLMGVGGNNSPLHF. In DNA, the CDR3 is TGTGCCAGCAGCTTAATGGGGGTAGGGGGAAATAATTCACCCCTCCACTTT.

This rearrangement joins TRBV11-1 to TRBJ2-5; 7 nucleotides line up with TRBD1. V dropped 3 bases and J dropped 4; count of bases not matched to a gene: 8. This CDR3 contains 15 residues. CDR1 is SGHAT and CDR2 is FQDESV in the germline V gene (reference sequence). Written as DNA, the CDR3 is TGTGCCAGCAGCTTTACCGGGACAGCCGGAGAGACCCAGTACTTC. Its protein product is CASSFTGTAGETQYF.

The chain recombines TRBV3-1 (or the pseudogene TRBV3-2) with TRBJ2-3; the D gene is possibly TRBD2 (6 bases). This CDR3 contains 16 residues. V lost 0 bases, J lost 0 bases, and 10 bases lay in between. Germline V lookup: CDR1 LGHDT, CDR2 YNNKEL (reference sequence). This chain's CDR3 is CASSQEVRGSTDTQYF. The CDR3 coding sequence is TGTGCCAGCAGCCAAGAGGTACGGGGGAGCACAGATACGCAGTATTTT.

The chain uses TRBV7-7 and TRBJ2-2, with TRBD2 matching over 7 bases. Germline trimming cut 4 bases from V and 0 bases from J; bases unmatched to any gene: 2. Germline V gives CDR1 SSHAT, CDR2 FNYEAQ (reference sequence). The CDR3 contains 15 residues. The CDR3 sequence is CASSYGLANTGELFF. The CDR3, as DNA: TGTGCCAGCAGCTACGGACTAGCGAACACCGGGGAGCTGTTTTTT.

This chain connects TRBV2 to TRBJ1-5; TRBD1 matches at 7 bases. The CDR3 extends over 15 amino acids. Germline V CDR1 and CDR2: SNHLY, FYNNEI. V was pared by 3 bases and J by 3 bases, with 5 bases of the junction left unmatched. In nucleotides, the CDR3 is TGTGCCAGCAGTGATGACAGGGCAACCAATCAGCCCCAGCATTTT. This codes for CASSDDRATNQPQHF.

The chain employs TRBV6-1 and TRBJ1-2; maybe TRBD1 (5 bases). V dropped 2 bases and J dropped 3 bases, with 7 bases sitting between them. Looked up from germline, CDR1 is MNHNS and CDR2 is SASEGT. This CDR3 is 13 amino acids long. The CDR3 is CASSESGYYGYTF. The CDR3 DNA reads as TGTGCCAGCAGTGAATCAGGGTACTATGGCTACACCTTC.

The chain links TRBV6-2 or TRBV6-3 to TRBJ1-2, with D possibly being TRBD1 (6 bases). The V end lost 5 bases, the J end lost 7 bases, and 14 bases lay between the germline ends. Germline V gene sequence: CDR1 MNHEY, CDR2 SVGEGT. The CDR3 runs to 13 residues. CDR3 protein: CASSPDRIRGYTF. CDR3 DNA sequence: TGTGCCAGCAGTCCAGACAGGATTCGTGGCTACACCTTC.

This clone has just a few counts. The chain carries TRBV27 and TRBJ1-6, with D perhaps TRBD1 (6 bases). The CDR3 length is 15 residues. CDR1 is MNHEY, CDR2 SMNVEV, per germline (reference sequence). V was shortened by 0 bases and J by 7 bases, with 10 bases between the two germline ends. The DNA for the CDR3 is TGTGCCAGCAGTTTATCGAATACAGGGAATTCACCCCTCCACTTT. Its protein is CASSLSNTGNSPLHF.

This clone was seen a handful of times. J is TRBJ2-2 and V is TRBV10-3; 7 bases map to TRBD2. V lost 6 bases to trimming and J lost 0 bases; unmatched junction nucleotides: 4. Per the germline V gene, CDR1 is ENHRY and CDR2 is SYGVKD. This CDR3 comprises 15 residues. CDR3 in amino acids: CAIRGRAANTGELFF. As DNA, the CDR3 is TGTGCCATCAGGGGGAGGGCAGCGAACACCGGGGAGCTGTTTTTT.

J is TRBJ1-1 and V is TRBV24-1; the match to TRBD1 covers 9 bases. The CDR3 covers 15 residues. The V and J ends lost 2 bases and 5 bases, in that order; junction bases with no gene match: 5. CDR1 and CDR2 (germline): KGHDR, SFDVKD. The DNA for the CDR3 is TGTGCCACCAGTGATTCAGGACAGGGGAGGACTGAAGCTTTCTTT. This translates into CATSDSGQGRTEAFF.

The rearrangement uses TRBV30 and TRBJ2-7; D is possibly TRBD2 (7 bases). The CDR3 loop spans 13 amino acids. The germline CDR1 and CDR2 sequences are GTSNPN and SVGIG (reference sequence). Trimming cost V 8 bases and J 5 bases, with 19 bases left between them. The chain's CDR3 is CAGNRDYPDEQYF. In DNA, the CDR3 is TGTGCCGGCAACAGGGACTACCCCGACGAGCAGTACTTC.

The count of this clone is one. This rearrangement joins TRBV23-1 to TRBJ1-2; a weak D match, TRBD1 (6 bases). TRBV23-1 is filed as an ORF, its function uncertain. The V end lost 6 bases, the J end lost 0 bases, and 14 bases lay between the germline ends. The CDR3 contains 15 residues. This chain's CDR3 is CASRYRDPTNYGYTF. The CDR3 nucleotides are TGCGCCAGCAGGTACAGGGATCCAACTAACTATGGCTACACCTTC.

The V and J genes are TRBV2 and TRBJ1-2; D is perhaps TRBD1 (6 bases). The CDR3 loop spans 17 amino acids. Germline values: CDR1 SNHLY, CDR2 FYNNEI. The V end was cut by 2 bases, the J end by 8 bases, with 24 bases between. The CDR3, as DNA: TGTGCCAGCAGTGAAAGGCAGACAGGAGGAGAAACATACGGCTACACCTTC. Protein product: CASSERQTGGETYGYTF.

This clone was counted many times. This chain links TRBV3-1 (or the pseudogene TRBV3-2) with TRBJ1-1; 7 nucleotides align to TRBD1. CDR3 length equals 15 residues. Unmatched junction bases numbered 6, after V lost 4 bases and J lost 1 base. CDR1 LGHDT and CDR2 YNNKEL come from the germline V gene (reference sequence). The CDR3 reads CASSRLDRANTEAFF. In nucleotides, the CDR3 is TGTGCCAGCAGCCGACTCGACAGGGCGAACACTGAAGCTTTCTTT.